Each of the 4 T cell receptor beta chains below was sequenced from the same sample in a study of blood T cell repertoires in COVID-19. Only in-frame clones appear in the TCRdb table, and some are missing; sequencing was by immunoSEQ multiplex PCR. This table holds 350,000 to 500,000 clones, over 75% found once. Sequencing was carried out using PBMCs or T cells enriched from blood (not recorded which). The receptors come from a woman younger than 35 who had been exposed to COVID-19.

This clone has only one observation. The J gene is TRBJ1-1, the V gene TRBV12-1; TRBD1 is the table's D call and was not checked against the DNA. TRBV12-1 is shown as a pseudogene. The CDR3 is made up of 18 amino acids. The CDR3 region has the DNA TGTGCCAGCAGCTTTCTTTATGGGTCAGGGGGGATGAGCACTGAAGCTTTCTTT. Its protein is CASSFLYGSGGMSTEAFF.

V gene TRBV11-3 combines with J gene TRBJ2-3; 9 bases align to TRBD2. The junction had 6 bases not matched to a gene; V was cut back by 3 bases and J by 8 bases. Germline-derived CDR1 and CDR2 are SGHNT and YENEEA. This CDR3 contains 14 residues. Written as DNA, the CDR3 is TGTGCCAGCAGCTTTGCGGCGGGGGGGTCTACGCAGTATTTT. Encoded protein: CASSFAAGGSTQYF.

J is TRBJ1-3 and V is TRBV28, with unresolved D. The CDR3 runs 15 residues. The V gene lost 4 bases and the J gene lost 0 bases, with 10 bases spanning the gap. CDR1 is MDHEN, CDR2 SYDVKM, per germline. This chain's CDR3 is CASSSHSSSGNTIYF. CDR3 nucleotide sequence: TGTGCCAGCAGTTCACACAGTAGCTCTGGAAACACCATATATTTT.

V gene TRBV6-1 combines with J gene TRBJ1-2; the D gene is possibly TRBD1 (5 bases). The germline gives CDR1 MNHNS, CDR2 SASEGT. Trimming left V 2 bases short and J 8 bases short, with 12 bases between. This CDR3 spans 13 amino acids. CDR3 residues: CASSEISGVGYTF. The CDR3 coding sequence is TGTGCCAGCAGTGAAATTTCGGGGGTCGGCTACACCTTC.